A selection of T cell receptor beta chains follows, all from one sample in a study of cytomegalovirus exposure and HLA in healthy donors. Produced via immunoSEQ multiplex PCR; TCRdb's table is partial and in-frame only. The data hold under 200,000 clones, with more than 60% observed a single time. Source material: PBMCs. The receptors originated from a male donor in good health and CMV-seronegative. CDR3s include the opening cysteine and the closing phenylalanine or tryptophan. D genes are given only for firm matches. Only some rows state a clone size, as once, few, many or a class for expanded clones.

TRBD2,TRBV6-4,medium-sized,TRBJ2-3,TGTGCCAGCAGCGGGAGGGCCACAGATACGCAGTATTTT,CASSGRATDTQYF
TRBD1,TRBV11-2,-,TRBJ1-1,TGTGCCAGCAGCTTAGTTGACGCGACAGGGGGCCGACGGAACACTGAAGCTTTCTTT,CASSLVDATGGRRNTEAFF
TRBD2,TRBV23-1,few,TRBJ2-3,TGCGCCAGCAGTCAATCGGAGACTAGCGGGAGGGCCGCATCGTCTAGCACAGATACGCAGTATTTT,CASSQSETSGRAASSSTDTQYF
TRBD2,TRBV6-1,-,TRBJ2-5,TGTGCCAGCAGTAGCGGGGGGGCCGGGGAGACCCAGTACTTC,CASSSGGAGETQYF
-,TRBV7-8,-,TRBJ2-7,TGTGCCAGCAGCTTCCTCCCCTACGAGCAGTACTTC,CASSFLPYEQYF
TRBD1,TRBV15,-,TRBJ2-7,TGTGCCACCAGCAGAGATCGGGGAAGGGGGCGCGGGCTCGAGCAGTACTTC,CATSRDRGRGRGLEQYF
-,TRBV27,-,TRBJ1-2,TGTGCCAGCTCGTCAGGAAATGGCTACACCTTC,CASSSGNGYTF
TRBD2,TRBV6-1,-,TRBJ2-7,TGTGCCAGCAGTGAATACGTGGAGACTAGCGGGGGGGCGGGAGAGCAGTACTTC,CASSEYVETSGGAGEQYF
TRBD1,TRBV19,-,TRBJ1-2,TGTGCCAGTAGTATACCGGGACAGGGGTACTATGGCTACACCTTC,CASSIPGQGYYGYTF
-,TRBV12-5,-,TRBJ1-2,TGTGCTAGTGGCCAGGGGACTGGCTACACCTTC,CASGQGTGYTF
-,TRBV2,-,TRBJ1-5,TGTGCCAGCAGAGCCGGGACATATAGCAATCAGCCCCAGCATTTT,CASRAGTYSNQPQHF